This T cell receptor (beta chain) was identified during a study of T cells after yellow fever vaccination. Overall study: Any fraction with a low cell number was prepared using SMART-Seq v4 Ultra Low Input. Study observations and caveats: After the booster, around 95% of CD4 and about nine tenths of CD8 primary-response clones were re-detected. Abundant clonotypes from the bulk population could have been carried over as contaminants into FACS-sorted repertoires.

The length of the CDR3 is 16 residues. Germline trimming cut 4 bases from V and 9 bases from J; bases unmatched to any gene: 7. From germline, CDR1 is ENHRY and CDR2 SYGVKD. A remark on this clonotype: The antigen is unknown.

It was through 5'RACE template switching that TCR cDNA was made, with a universal primer site and UMIs added. TCRdb used MiXCR to reprocess the 5' RACE reads, holding one entry per CDR3 protein. The top ten clones hold around 3.1% of a sample with a few hundred thousand distinct CDR3 sequences, roughly 8.7% of them seen once. This TCR came from a man between 18 and 35 years old who received the YFV17D yellow fever vaccine. The sequencing used CD4+ T cells sorted from PBMCs, collected 5 days after the yellow fever booster vaccination. The chain combines TRBV10-3 with TRBJ1-6; 12 nucleotides agree with TRBD1. The DNA for the CDR3 is TGTGCCATCAGTGCGGGGACAGGGGGCTTGCGTTCACCCCTCCACTTT. Translation gives CAISAGTGGLRSPLHF.